This T cell receptor (beta chain) derives from a study of blood T cells in healthy people across ages. This clonotype was detected a few times. Trimming took 2 bases from V and 3 from J; bases not matched to a gene: 6. Germline CDR1 reads SGHVS; CDR2 reads FQNEAQ. CDR3 length equals 15 residues. A second roughly 6 to 12 cycle PCR used barcoded and J-beta primers. TCRdb reprocessed the 5' RACE reads via MiXCR and lists one record per CDR3 protein. The sample contains fewer than 1,000,000 distinct CDR3 sequences, about 46% of which appear only once. Donors ranged from about 6 to 90 years old and were healthy Caucasians in Russia. Isolation recovered at least 6 million PBMCs from every sample.

The sequence was obtained from an older man in good health. What was sequenced was blood. The V call is TRBV7-8, the J call TRBJ2-7; 8 positions agree with TRBD1. The CDR3 loop reads CASSLRQGNDYEQYF. Here the CDR3 DNA reads TGTGCCAGCAGCTTAAGACAGGGGAACGACTACGAGCAGTACTTC.